This T cell receptor (beta chain) was profiled in a study of blood T cell repertoires in COVID-19. Across the whole study: Acute and convalescent COVID-19 samples came from the United States, Italy and Spain. The analysed material was cDNA or gDNA that came from T cells, B-cell-depleted T cells, or PBMCs.

In the authors' workflow: From reference gene primer amplification, estimates of nucleated cell counts were derived. Measured with immunoSEQ multiplex PCR; TCRdb has only the in-frame clones, and not every one. The DNA gave D and trimming, while V, J and clone size come from that table. The repertoire holds more than 90,000 clones, with less than 80% as singletons. J lost 0 bases, V lost 7 bases, and 9 bases had no gene match. There are 16 residues in the CDR3. CDR1 is SGHTA and CDR2 is FQGNSA in the germline V gene. The gene calls are TRBV7-2 and TRBJ2-1, with 7 bases matching TRBD2. Sequenced sample: peripheral blood. This clonotype was sampled from a man aged 50-60 years with acute or convalescent COVID-19. CDR3 in amino acids: CASTRTASGSYNEQFF. For the CDR3, the DNA is TGTGCCAGCACCCGCACTGCTAGCGGCTCCTACAATGAGCAGTTCTTC.